The sequence of this T cell receptor (beta chain) was determined in a study of shared clonotypes between healthy human individuals (dated by TCRdb to the early 2020s). Regarding the research as a whole: The cohort comprised a couple of women and three men aged 18 to 49 years. For each donor, CD4 naive and CD4 memory were each run on three plates, CD8 naive on two plates, and CD8 memory on one plate. To estimate repertoire size and how much clonotype sharing occurs between individuals, the study deeply sequenced the blood TCR repertoires of 4 to 6 healthy adults. To increase sequencing depth and limit assay-specific biases, TCR repertoire library preparation and sequencing were carried out by different laboratories using diverse techniques. Each donor's leukapheresis produced roughly between roughly 0.94 and 9.5 billion PBMCs.

The investigation overall reported the following: Sampling was restricted to blood, and TCR repertoires in tissues likely differ from the TCR repertoires found in blood. Compared with non-shared clonotypes, the clonotypes found in all four sorted-subset donors had higher generation probabilities. Rarefaction of sorted-subset datasets indicated incomplete sequencing despite the large sequencing depth. The small number of donors limited the genetic and exposure-history diversity represented. Pairwise subsampling led to the expectation that sequencing depth would affect the degree of clonotype sharing among donors. When a few donors were compared, the shared fraction of clonotypes was about 5.2% for naive CD4, around 4% for naive CD8, 2% to 2.5% for memory CD4, and around 0.4% for memory CD8. Estimated clonotype richness was generally larger for naive than for memory subsets.

In the germline V gene (reference sequence), CDR1 corresponds to LNHDA and CDR2 to SQIVND. Its CDR3 holds 13 amino acids, cysteine through phenylalanine. Of all the DNA, just the CDR3 is kept, 39 bases in frame from base 1. Relative to germline, V is missing 3 bases and J is missing 5 bases, with 1 base of the junction outside any gene match. The donors were healthy, HIV-negative adults who had no recently reported acute infections or vaccinations. Every donor was a Caucasian adult residing in Nashville, Tennessee, USA. CD4+ T cells were enriched by magnetic negative selection, after which naive cells were positively selected on CD45RA and the negative fraction was taken as the memory subset. Blood was collected by leukapheresis, and PBMCs were isolated by Ficoll-Histopaque density gradient centrifugation and then cryopreserved in liquid nitrogen vapor phase. Purity and quantity of every magnetically sorted T cell population were checked by analytical flow cytometry. Genomic DNA was isolated from every sorted fraction and measured by UV absorbance on a Nanodrop 2000c.

Using the deep immunoSEQ assay, multiplex PCR amplified TCR CDR3 regions from genomic DNA. Extracted genomic DNA from each cell subset was distributed evenly across all wells of several immunoSEQ 96-well plates, and each plate was treated as a replicate. For sorted subsets, around 200 ng genomic DNA, equal to some 30,000 T cell genomes, was loaded into each replicate PCR. Purified libraries were measured with a Qubit 3.0 fluorometer, size-checked on a Bioanalyzer 2100, and measured again with the KAPA Library Quantification kit. Each immunoSEQ 96-well plate was sequenced on its own single-read 150-cycle Illumina NextSeq 550 flow cell. The source study handled its data this way. Because the immunoSEQ output held only junctional sequences and lacked quality scores, the filtering could not match the filtering applied to full-length reads. To assign V/J genes and CDR3, sequences were annotated using PyIR, a Python wrapper for IgBLAST v1.9, with IMGT germline references. Reads were filtered out if the reads had weak V/J assignments (E-value above 1e-6), no CDR3, stop codons, out-of-frame junctions, or ambiguous translated residues. V3J clonotypes were defined as sequences sharing an identical inferred V gene, J gene, and CDR3 amino acid sequence. The percentage overlap between two repertoires was calculated by dividing the number of shared unique clonotypes by the size of the smaller repertoire. Three approaches were used to assess repertoire richness: RTK rarefaction, the Chao1 estimator, and Recon v2.1 estimates of unobserved clonotypes. For all TCRbeta clonotypes obtained by the gDNA method from a few donors, generation probabilities were computed with OLGA. TCRdb re-hosts the immuneACCESS table, in-frame sequences only. Its copies lack some clones; in the studies checked, an unresolved V gene accounts for under half of them, and the cause for the rest is not known. For V, J and clone size, that table is used; D and trimming come from the DNA. The sample data list more than 550,000 clones, and about two thirds of these were observed just once. Over 1.5% of the sample goes to the ten largest clones.

With regard to this clone: Its antigen remains undetermined. A much more abundant neighbour one base away suggests this may be a read error. Other DNA sequences of this sample code for an identical CDR3.

The receptor was derived from a woman aged 30 to 39 in good health. The sample comprised memory CD4+ T cells sorted from blood. According to the study, the label for this sample's cell subset or site signals: CD45RA-negative fraction. Here the chain combines TRBV19 and TRBJ1-5, with 7 bases matching TRBD1. The CDR3 region has the sequence CASSIQGDQPQHF. The base sequence is TGTGCCAGTAGTATCCAGGGGGATCAGCCCCAGCATTTT.